This passage covers 11 T cell receptor beta chains from one sample sequenced in a study of CD8 T cells in Susac syndrome (dated by TCRdb to the late 2010s). Receptor libraries were prepared by the immunoSEQ multiplex PCR assay. RNA was extracted with the RNeasy kit and roughly 0.5 to 1 ug was reverse transcribed using random hexamers. TCRdb reworked the public reads: Q25 trimming with fastp, MiXCR clone assembly, productive beta chains retained. A single entry per CDR3 protein holds the most common genes and DNA from its merged rows. A total of about 180,000 distinct CDR3 sequences appear in this sample, roughly 95% of them only once. The ten top clones hold roughly 0.16% of the sample. Sequenced input: CD8+ T cells from PBMCs. These receptors were obtained from a human donor with multiple sclerosis.

This clonotype was seen just once. This chain connects TRBV15 to TRBJ2-1, with D hard to call. Trimming removed 3 bases at V and 6 bases at J, with 12 bases between. This CDR3 is built from 14 residues. Germline V lookup: CDR1 LNHNV, CDR2 YYDKDF (reference sequence). In nucleotides, the CDR3 is TGTGCCACCAGCAGGGGTCGGGTGGGCAATGAGCAGTTCTTC. Amino acids: CATSRGRVGNEQFF. Full variable domain (missing parts from reference TRBV15 and TRBJ2-1): DAMVIQNPRYQVTQFGKPVTLSCSQTLNHNVMYWYQQKSSQAPKLLFHYYDKDFNNEADTPDNFQSRRPNTSFCFLDIRSPGLGDTAMYLCATSRGRVGNEQFFGPGTRLTVL.

This clonotype is a singleton in its sample. The chain couples TRBV24-1 to TRBJ2-1, with TRBD1 identical over 12 bases. V was pared by 10 bases and J by 2 bases, with 5 bases of the junction left unmatched. Germline CDR1 is KGHDR and CDR2 is SFDVKD. The length of the CDR3 is 15 residues. In DNA, the CDR3 is TGTGCCACACAGGGACAGGGGGCCACCTACAATGAGCAGTTCTTC. This sequence encodes CATQGQGATYNEQFF.

V is TRBV29-1 and J is TRBJ2-3, with TRBD2 matching over 8 bases. Germline trimming cut 1 base from V and 5 bases from J; bases unmatched to any gene: 11. The CDR3 spans 16 residues. CDR1 is SQVTM, CDR2 ANQGSEA, per germline. The CDR3 loop reads CSVEVRGREVGDTQYF. For the CDR3, the DNA is TGCAGCGTTGAAGTTCGGGGGCGGGAGGTCGGAGATACGCAGTATTTT.

The chain uses TRBV27 and TRBJ1-1; TRBD1 is a possible D gene (6 bases). CDR3 length equals 15 residues. V lost 5 bases and J 1 base, leaving 14 bases between the germline ends. The germline gives CDR1 MNHEY, CDR2 SMNVEV (reference sequence). DNA for the CDR3: TGTGCCAGCAGTCCCCTCCCGACAGGGAACACTGAAGCTTTCTTT. It specifies CASSPLPTGNTEAFF.

The rearrangement uses TRBV20-1 and TRBJ2-3, with TRBD2 as a possible D gene (6 bases). CDR3 length: 16 residues. Trimming stripped 4 bases from V and 4 bases from J, with 21 bases between. Germline values: CDR1 DFQATT, CDR2 SNEGSKA (reference sequence). The CDR3 DNA is TGCAGTGCTAACTTCGGCCTAGCGAGGGTACCAGATACGCAGTATTTT. Translation gives CSANFGLARVPDTQYF.

Comment on this clonotype: Mismatch with germline at one junction end may stem from a read error. This chain uses TRBV28 with TRBJ2-7; tentatively, D is TRBD2 (5 bases). The germline gives CDR1 MDHEN, CDR2 SYDVKM. The CDR3 has 15 residues. CDR3 in amino acids: CASSPKAEPPYAQYF. CDR3 bases: TGTGCCAGCAGTCCGAAAGCGGAACCCCCCTACGCGCAGTACTTC.

This chain links TRBV6-2 or TRBV6-3 with TRBJ2-7; D might be TRBD1 (5 bases). The CDR3 spans 12 residues. The germline CDR1 and CDR2 sequences are MNHEY and SVGEGT. Trimming left V 2 bases short and J 4 bases short, with 6 bases between. CDR3 region: CASSYRQYEQYF. As DNA, the CDR3 is TGTGCCAGCAGTTACAGACAGTACGAGCAGTACTTC.

J is TRBJ2-7 and V is TRBV27; no definite D call. The CDR3 runs to 13 residues. The V end lost 2 bases, the J end lost 2 bases, and 7 bases lay between the germline ends. In germline, CDR1 is MNHEY, CDR2 SMNVEV (reference sequence). In nucleotides, the CDR3 is TGTGCCAGCAGTTTAACTATCACCTACGAGCAGTACTTC. Protein sequence: CASSLTITYEQYF.

This chain's CDR3 is CASTQGAGGYEQYF. The CDR3 DNA sequence: TGTGCCAGCACCCAGGGGGCGGGAGGGTACGAGCAGTACTTC. The chain recombines TRBV7-9 with TRBJ2-7, with D possibly TRBD2 on 9 matching bases. CDR3 length: 14 amino acids. Trimming left V 7 bases short and J 4 bases short, with 17 bases between. Germline CDR1 SEHNR, CDR2 FQNEAQ (reference sequence).

This chain uses TRBV28 with TRBJ2-1; 9 bases are shared with TRBD2. Trimming cost V 3 bases and J 4 bases; bases outside gene matches: 7. CDR1 and CDR2 from the germline V gene are MDHEN and SYDVKM. This CDR3 comprises 16 residues. CDR3 region: CASSFSGRSLYNEQFF. The CDR3 DNA reads as TGTGCCAGCAGTTTCAGCGGGAGGAGCTTATACAATGAGCAGTTCTTC.

The chain is built from TRBV25-1 and TRBJ1-1, with D perhaps matching TRBD1 (5 bases). The V gene's germline CDR1 is MGHDK and CDR2 SYGVNS. This CDR3 region has 15 residues. V was cut by 0 bases and J by 3 bases, with 11 bases left in between. DNA for the CDR3: TGTGCCAGCAGTGAATATCAGGGCCTGGACACTGAAGCTTTCTTT. It codes for CASSEYQGLDTEAFF.